The clone carrying this T cell receptor beta chain came up many times. The CDR3 loop spans 13 amino acids. V lost 1 base to trimming and J lost 7 bases, with 7 bases between them. Germline V CDR1 and CDR2: SGHTA, FQGTGA. TCRdb called the 5' RACE reads again in MiXCR, with one record for every CDR3 protein. Counted here are around 60,000 distinct CDR3 sequences, roughly 7.9% occurring once; the ten biggest clones make up around 16%. The sample is drawn from a study of spatial heterogeneity in lung cancer. The time point here: sample taken at primary tumor resection. Unsorted tumor, nontumor lung tissue or cryopreserved PBMC supplied the whole RNA.

This clonotype was obtained from a female donor with early-stage non-small cell lung cancer. V usage is TRBV7-3 and J usage is TRBJ1-4; D gene ambiguous. The sequencing used PBMCs, collected at surgery. The CDR3 sequence: CASSLSLGEKLFF. In DNA, the CDR3 is TGTGCCAGCAGCTTAAGTCTAGGTGAAAAACTGTTTTTT.